The rows below give T cell receptor beta chains drawn from one sample of a study of identifying expanded T cells in peripheral blood. Assay: immunoSEQ multiplex PCR; the TCRdb copy retains only in-frame clones and omits some. This table has around 81,000 clones, 80% to 90% appearing once. The sequenced sample was blood. The receptors derive from a person aged 18 to 69 in good health. The CDR3 runs from the conserved cysteine through the conserved F or W. Each record gives: clone size, V gene, J gene, D gene, CDR3 protein, CDR3 DNA. D genes are given only for firm matches. Size is stated for part of the rows, as once, few or many counts, or as a class when the clone is expanded.

clone size: -
V gene: TRBV18
J gene: TRBJ1-6
D gene: -
CDR3 protein: CASSPLGRGSANSPLHF
CDR3 DNA: TGTGCCAGCTCACCCCTTGGCAGGGGTTCGGCGAATTCACCCCTCCACTTT

clone size: -
V gene: TRBV6-5
J gene: TRBJ1-2
D gene: -
CDR3 protein: CASSYSGTPRGYTF
CDR3 DNA: TGTGCCAGCAGTTACTCCGGGACGCCGCGTGGCTACACCTTC

clone size: -
V gene: TRBV19
J gene: TRBJ1-5
D gene: -
CDR3 protein: CASSIGGGVSNQPQHF
CDR3 DNA: TGTGCCAGTAGTATAGGGGGTGGGGTGAGCAATCAGCCCCAGCATTTT

clone size: -
V gene: TRBV2
J gene: TRBJ2-5
D gene: TRBD2
CDR3 protein: CASRLGAGGNQETQYF
CDR3 DNA: TGTGCCAGCAGGCTAGGAGCGGGGGGCAATCAAGAGACCCAGTACTTC

clone size: -
V gene: TRBV27
J gene: TRBJ1-2
D gene: -
CDR3 protein: CASSLSGYSGYTF
CDR3 DNA: TGTGCCAGCAGTTTATCAGGTTACTCTGGCTACACCTTC

clone size: -
V gene: TRBV10-1
J gene: TRBJ2-2
D gene: -
CDR3 protein: CASSESTFGELFF
CDR3 DNA: TGCGCCAGCAGTGAGTCGACGTTCGGGGAGCTGTTTTTT

clone size: -
V gene: TRBV7-2
J gene: TRBJ1-1
D gene: -
CDR3 protein: CASSLSRGMNTEAFF
CDR3 DNA: TGTGCCAGCAGCTTAAGTAGGGGGATGAACACTGAAGCTTTCTTT

clone size: -
V gene: TRBV5-5
J gene: TRBJ1-2
D gene: TRBD1
CDR3 protein: CASTTPGTGDRTF
CDR3 DNA: TGTGCCAGCACCACTCCCGGGACAGGGGATCGCACCTTC

clone size: -
V gene: TRBV6-5
J gene: TRBJ2-7
D gene: -
CDR3 protein: CASSYSPYRDAEQYF
CDR3 DNA: TGTGCCAGCAGTTACTCCCCATATAGAGACGCCGAGCAGTACTTC

clone size: -
V gene: TRBV5-1
J gene: TRBJ2-7
D gene: TRBD2
CDR3 protein: CASSPLAGRGIYEQYF
CDR3 DNA: TGCGCCAGCAGCCCCCTAGCGGGGAGGGGGATTTACGAGCAGTACTTC

clone size: -
V gene: TRBV29-1
J gene: TRBJ2-5
D gene: -
CDR3 protein: CSVDGKGGLETQYF
CDR3 DNA: TGCAGCGTTGATGGGAAAGGTGGGCTAGAGACCCAGTACTTC

clone size: -
V gene: TRBV11-2
J gene: TRBJ2-5
D gene: -
CDR3 protein: CASSSGVGVVTQYF
CDR3 DNA: TGTGCCAGCAGCTCGGGCGTGGGGGTCGTGACCCAGTACTTC

clone size: -
V gene: TRBV6-1
J gene: TRBJ2-3
D gene: TRBD1
CDR3 protein: CASKMDRGLTDTQYF
CDR3 DNA: TGTGCCAGCAAAATGGACAGGGGGCTCACAGATACGCAGTATTTT

clone size: once
V gene: TRBV19
J gene: TRBJ2-5
D gene: TRBD2
CDR3 protein: CASSNDGWGGETQYF
CDR3 DNA: TGTGCCAGTAGTAATGACGGATGGGGGGGGGAGACCCAGTACTTC

clone size: -
V gene: TRBV2
J gene: TRBJ1-3
D gene: TRBD1
CDR3 protein: CATQQGSSGNTIYF
CDR3 DNA: TGTGCCACCCAACAGGGGAGCTCTGGAAACACCATATATTTT

clone size: -
V gene: TRBV18
J gene: TRBJ2-1
D gene: -
CDR3 protein: CASSPTNREFNEQFF
CDR3 DNA: TGTGCCAGCTCACCCACTAACAGGGAGTTCAATGAGCAGTTCTTC

clone size: -
V gene: TRBV5-6
J gene: TRBJ2-1
D gene: -
CDR3 protein: CASSPPLTQSSYNEQFF
CDR3 DNA: TGTGCCAGCAGCCCTCCCCTCACCCAGAGCTCCTACAATGAGCAGTTCTTC

clone size: -
V gene: TRBV7-2
J gene: TRBJ1-2
D gene: -
CDR3 protein: CASSLQLAYDYGYTF
CDR3 DNA: TGTGCCAGCAGCTTGCAGCTGGCCTACGACTATGGCTACACCTTC

clone size: -
V gene: TRBV6-5
J gene: TRBJ1-5
D gene: -
CDR3 protein: CASSYSGQKDQPQHF
CDR3 DNA: TGTGCCAGCAGTTACTCCGGACAGAAAGATCAGCCCCAGCATTTT

clone size: -
V gene: TRBV5-4
J gene: TRBJ2-7
D gene: -
CDR3 protein: CASSFIGTSYEQYF
CDR3 DNA: TGTGCCAGCAGCTTTATTGGCACCTCCTACGAGCAGTACTTC

clone size: -
V gene: TRBV29-1
J gene: TRBJ1-1
D gene: TRBD1
CDR3 protein: CSGRGGLNTEAFF
CDR3 DNA: TGCAGCGGCAGGGGGGGCTTGAACACTGAAGCTTTCTTT

clone size: -
V gene: TRBV10-3
J gene: TRBJ2-7
D gene: TRBD2
CDR3 protein: CAISAGGQGSYEQYF
CDR3 DNA: TGTGCCATCAGTGCGGGAGGGCAGGGGTCCTACGAGCAGTACTTC

clone size: -
V gene: TRBV5-4
J gene: TRBJ1-2
D gene: -
CDR3 protein: CASTRGWSDGYTF
CDR3 DNA: TGTGCCAGCACCAGAGGGTGGTCTGATGGCTACACCTTC

clone size: -
V gene: TRBV19
J gene: TRBJ1-5
D gene: -
CDR3 protein: CASSIASGYNQPQHF
CDR3 DNA: TGTGCCAGTAGTATAGCTTCCGGCTACAATCAGCCCCAGCATTTT

clone size: -
V gene: TRBV6-5
J gene: TRBJ2-7
D gene: TRBD1
CDR3 protein: CASSYSTSDRFYEQYF
CDR3 DNA: TGTGCCAGCAGTTACTCCACCTCGGACAGGTTCTACGAGCAGTACTTC

clone size: -
V gene: TRBV4-1
J gene: TRBJ1-1
D gene: -
CDR3 protein: CASSQIYSVGPRMNTEAFF
CDR3 DNA: TGCGCCAGCAGCCAAATTTATTCGGTGGGACCTAGAATGAACACTGAAGCTTTCTTT

clone size: -
V gene: TRBV9
J gene: TRBJ2-3
D gene: -
CDR3 protein: CASSVSGVSTDTQYF
CDR3 DNA: TGTGCCAGCAGCGTGTCAGGGGTGTCCACAGATACGCAGTATTTT

clone size: -
V gene: TRBV4-3
J gene: TRBJ1-1
D gene: -
CDR3 protein: CASSQGWGPALNCMNTEAFF
CDR3 DNA: TGCGCCAGCAGCCAAGGTTGGGGGCCCGCCCTCAATTGCATGAACACTGAAGCTTTCTTT

clone size: -
V gene: TRBV4-1
J gene: TRBJ2-5
D gene: TRBD2
CDR3 protein: CASSHGRLAGETQYF
CDR3 DNA: TGCGCCAGCAGCCACGGCAGACTAGCCGGGGAGACCCAGTACTTC

clone size: -
V gene: TRBV28
J gene: TRBJ2-1
D gene: -
CDR3 protein: CASSSGIMAHNEQFF
CDR3 DNA: TGTGCCAGCAGTTCCGGGATCATGGCTCACAATGAGCAGTTCTTC

clone size: -
V gene: TRBV4-3
J gene: TRBJ2-3
D gene: TRBD2
CDR3 protein: CASSQDPGGGYSDTQYF
CDR3 DNA: TGCGCCAGCAGCCAAGATCCTGGCGGGGGTTATTCAGATACGCAGTATTTT

clone size: few
V gene: TRBV7-2
J gene: TRBJ2-1
D gene: TRBD1
CDR3 protein: CASSKEGQGFREQFF
CDR3 DNA: TGTGCCAGCAGCAAAGAGGGACAGGGTTTCAGAGAGCAGTTCTTC

clone size: -
V gene: TRBV15
J gene: TRBJ1-2
D gene: -
CDR3 protein: CATSPERASGYTF
CDR3 DNA: TGTGCCACCAGCCCGGAAAGGGCCTCTGGCTACACCTTC

clone size: -
V gene: TRBV5-1
J gene: TRBJ2-7
D gene: -
CDR3 protein: CASSLAQNYEQYF
CDR3 DNA: TGCGCCAGCAGCTTGGCCCAGAACTACGAGCAGTACTTC

clone size: -
V gene: TRBV9
J gene: TRBJ1-1
D gene: -
CDR3 protein: CASSPREANTEAFF
CDR3 DNA: TGTGCCAGCAGCCCGCGGGAAGCGAACACTGAAGCTTTCTTT

clone size: -
V gene: TRBV7-9
J gene: TRBJ2-7
D gene: TRBD1
CDR3 protein: CASSSTGDRDRVGRGEQYF
CDR3 DNA: TGTGCCAGCAGCTCAACGGGGGACAGGGATAGGGTTGGACGAGGGGAGCAGTACTTC

clone size: -
V gene: TRBV9
J gene: TRBJ1-6
D gene: TRBD1
CDR3 protein: CASSSTGATDHSPLHF
CDR3 DNA: TGTGCCAGCAGCTCCACAGGGGCGACTGATCATTCACCCCTCCACTTT

clone size: -
V gene: TRBV9
J gene: TRBJ1-1
D gene: -
CDR3 protein: CASSVLEAMNTEAFF
CDR3 DNA: TGTGCCAGCAGCGTATTAGAGGCCATGAACACTGAAGCTTTCTTT

clone size: -
V gene: TRBV7-2
J gene: TRBJ1-3
D gene: -
CDR3 protein: CASSTFQGTGNTIYF
CDR3 DNA: TGTGCCAGCAGCACCTTCCAGGGGACTGGAAACACCATATATTTT

clone size: -
V gene: TRBV19
J gene: TRBJ1-1
D gene: -
CDR3 protein: CASISQVIGSAEAFF
CDR3 DNA: TGTGCCAGTATTTCACAGGTAATCGGGAGCGCTGAAGCTTTCTTT

clone size: -
V gene: TRBV2
J gene: TRBJ2-3
D gene: -
CDR3 protein: CASTRWGISTDTQYF
CDR3 DNA: TGTGCCAGCACGAGATGGGGGATCAGCACAGATACGCAGTATTTT

clone size: few
V gene: TRBV7-9
J gene: TRBJ1-1
D gene: TRBD1
CDR3 protein: CASSTGGEAFF
CDR3 DNA: TGTGCCAGCAGTACAGGGGGTGAAGCTTTCTTT

clone size: -
V gene: TRBV15
J gene: TRBJ2-7
D gene: TRBD1
CDR3 protein: CATSEGQGGTYEQYF
CDR3 DNA: TGTGCCACCAGCGAGGGACAGGGGGGAACCTACGAGCAGTACTTC

clone size: -
V gene: TRBV11-3
J gene: TRBJ2-7
D gene: -
CDR3 protein: CASSSDSYEQYF
CDR3 DNA: TGTGCCAGCAGCTCAGACTCCTACGAGCAGTACTTC

clone size: few
V gene: TRBV27
J gene: TRBJ1-6
D gene: -
CDR3 protein: CASSFRRSSYNSPLHF
CDR3 DNA: TGTGCCAGCAGTTTTAGGAGGAGCTCCTATAATTCACCCCTCCACTTT

clone size: -
V gene: TRBV6-6
J gene: TRBJ1-2
D gene: -
CDR3 protein: CASSYGARGYTF
CDR3 DNA: TGTGCCAGCAGTTACGGCGCTCGTGGCTACACCTTC

clone size: -
V gene: TRBV6-1
J gene: TRBJ2-5
D gene: -
CDR3 protein: CASSDDRFLTQYF
CDR3 DNA: TGTGCCAGCAGTGACGACAGATTCCTGACCCAGTACTTC

clone size: -
V gene: TRBV7-8
J gene: TRBJ1-2
D gene: TRBD1
CDR3 protein: CASSLEGQGAYGYTF
CDR3 DNA: TGTGCCAGCAGCTTAGAAGGACAGGGGGCTTATGGCTACACCTTC

clone size: -
V gene: TRBV2
J gene: TRBJ1-2
D gene: -
CDR3 protein: CASKEGLYGYTF
CDR3 DNA: TGTGCCAGCAAGGAGGGTCTCTATGGCTACACCTTC

clone size: once
V gene: TRBV5-1
J gene: TRBJ1-1
D gene: -
CDR3 protein: CASSLSTAPEAFF
CDR3 DNA: TGCGCCAGCAGCTTATCCACAGCTCCTGAAGCTTTCTTT

clone size: -
V gene: TRBV19
J gene: TRBJ2-7
D gene: -
CDR3 protein: CASSALWAPLSYEQYF
CDR3 DNA: TGTGCCAGTAGTGCGCTATGGGCGCCCCTCTCCTACGAGCAGTACTTC

clone size: -
V gene: TRBV6-5
J gene: TRBJ1-4
D gene: -
CDR3 protein: CASSYGLRDEKLFF
CDR3 DNA: TGTGCCAGCAGTTACGGGCTACGGGATGAAAAACTGTTTTTT

clone size: -
V gene: TRBV6-5
J gene: TRBJ1-3
D gene: -
CDR3 protein: CASSYSNGFTIYF
CDR3 DNA: TGTGCCAGCAGTTACTCGAATGGTTTCACCATATATTTT

clone size: few
V gene: TRBV6-1
J gene: TRBJ1-6
D gene: -
CDR3 protein: CASSANVTPLGYNSPLHF
CDR3 DNA: TGTGCCAGCAGTGCAAACGTTACACCGTTGGGCTATAATTCACCCCTCCACTTT

clone size: -
V gene: TRBV2
J gene: TRBJ2-7
D gene: -
CDR3 protein: CASSAFLLYEQYF
CDR3 DNA: TGTGCCAGCAGCGCCTTTCTACTGTACGAGCAGTACTTC

clone size: -
V gene: TRBV5-6
J gene: TRBJ1-1
D gene: -
CDR3 protein: CASSPVTGEDTEAFF
CDR3 DNA: TGTGCCAGCAGCCCGGTGACAGGAGAAGACACTGAAGCTTTCTTT

clone size: -
V gene: TRBV30
J gene: TRBJ2-5
D gene: -
CDR3 protein: CAWTPQDRVETQYF
CDR3 DNA: TGTGCCTGGACCCCCCAGGACCGAGTCGAGACCCAGTACTTC

clone size: -
V gene: TRBV2
J gene: TRBJ1-5
D gene: -
CDR3 protein: CASSEWVGHQPQHF
CDR3 DNA: TGTGCCAGCAGTGAATGGGTGGGTCATCAGCCCCAGCATTTT

clone size: -
V gene: TRBV6-6
J gene: TRBJ1-2
D gene: -
CDR3 protein: CASSSRGRGNYGYTF
CDR3 DNA: TGTGCCAGCAGTTCCCGCGGACGGGGGAACTATGGCTACACCTTC